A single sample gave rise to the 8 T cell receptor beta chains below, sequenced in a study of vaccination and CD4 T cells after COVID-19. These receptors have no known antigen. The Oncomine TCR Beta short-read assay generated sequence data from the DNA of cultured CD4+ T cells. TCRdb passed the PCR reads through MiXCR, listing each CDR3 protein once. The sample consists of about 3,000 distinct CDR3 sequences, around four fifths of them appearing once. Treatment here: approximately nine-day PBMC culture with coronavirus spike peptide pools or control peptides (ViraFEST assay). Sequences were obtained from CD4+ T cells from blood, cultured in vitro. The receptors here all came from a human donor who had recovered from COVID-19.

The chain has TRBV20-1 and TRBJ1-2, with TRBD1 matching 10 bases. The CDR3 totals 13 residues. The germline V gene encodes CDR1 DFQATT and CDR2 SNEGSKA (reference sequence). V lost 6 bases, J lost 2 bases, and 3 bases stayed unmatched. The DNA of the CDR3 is TGCAGTGCCCCGGGACAGGGGAACTATGGCTACACCTTC. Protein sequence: CSAPGQGNYGYTF.

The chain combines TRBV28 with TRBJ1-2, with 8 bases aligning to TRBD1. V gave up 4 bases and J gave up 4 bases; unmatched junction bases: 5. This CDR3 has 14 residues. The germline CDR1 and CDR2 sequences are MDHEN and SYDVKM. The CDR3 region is CASSSGDRTYGYTF. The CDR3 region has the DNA TGTGCCAGCAGTTCGGGGGACAGGACCTATGGCTACACCTTC.

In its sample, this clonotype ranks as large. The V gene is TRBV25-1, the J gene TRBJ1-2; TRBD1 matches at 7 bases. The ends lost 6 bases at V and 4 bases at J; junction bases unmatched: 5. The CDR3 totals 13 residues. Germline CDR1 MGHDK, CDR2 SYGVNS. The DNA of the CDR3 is TGTGCCAGCAGACAGGGGATTGCCTATGGCTACACCTTC. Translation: CASRQGIAYGYTF.

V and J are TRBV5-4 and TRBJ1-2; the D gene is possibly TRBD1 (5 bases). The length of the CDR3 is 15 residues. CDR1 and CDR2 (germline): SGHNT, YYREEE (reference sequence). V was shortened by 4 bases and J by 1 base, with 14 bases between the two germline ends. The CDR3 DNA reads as TGTGCCAGCAGCCGTCTGACAGTACTTAACTATGGCTACACCTTC. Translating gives CASSRLTVLNYGYTF.

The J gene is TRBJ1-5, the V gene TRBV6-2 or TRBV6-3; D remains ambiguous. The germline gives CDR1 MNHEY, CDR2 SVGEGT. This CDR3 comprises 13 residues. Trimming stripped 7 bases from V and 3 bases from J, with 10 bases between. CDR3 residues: CASKDRNNQPQHF. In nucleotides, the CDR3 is TGTGCCAGCAAAGACCGGAACAATCAGCCCCAGCATTTT.

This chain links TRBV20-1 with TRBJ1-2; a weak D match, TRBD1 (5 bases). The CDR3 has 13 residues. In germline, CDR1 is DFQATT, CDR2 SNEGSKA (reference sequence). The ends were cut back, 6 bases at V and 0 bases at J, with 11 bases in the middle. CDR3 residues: CSARGRTNYGYTF. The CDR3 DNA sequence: TGCAGTGCACGGGGGAGAACTAACTATGGCTACACCTTC.

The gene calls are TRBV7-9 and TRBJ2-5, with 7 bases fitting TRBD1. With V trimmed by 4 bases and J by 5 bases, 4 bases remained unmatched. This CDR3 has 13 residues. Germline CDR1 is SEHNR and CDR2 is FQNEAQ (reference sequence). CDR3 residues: CASSSGGTETQYF. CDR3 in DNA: TGTGCCAGCAGCTCAGGGGGTACTGAGACCCAGTACTTC.

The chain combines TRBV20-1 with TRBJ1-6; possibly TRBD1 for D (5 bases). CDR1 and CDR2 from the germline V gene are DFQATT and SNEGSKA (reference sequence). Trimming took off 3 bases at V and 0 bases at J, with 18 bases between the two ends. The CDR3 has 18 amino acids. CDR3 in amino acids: CSARGRVRWDSYNSPLHF. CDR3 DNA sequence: TGCAGTGCTAGGGGCAGGGTGAGGTGGGACTCCTATAATTCACCCCTCCACTTT.